A single T cell receptor beta chain is shown here with its context. Antigen specificity is unknown. The sample comes from a study of OX40 agonist ivuxolimab in advanced cancers. The germline gives CDR1 GTSNPN, CDR2 SVGIG (reference sequence). The V end lost 5 bases, the J end lost 4 bases, and 11 bases lay between the germline ends. The CDR3 loop spans 12 amino acids. Study-wide points: Among the lowest peripheral clonal expansion occurred in 0.1-3.0 mg/kg partial responders.

Produced via immunoSEQ multiplex PCR; TCRdb's table is partial and in-frame only. The data contain about 58,000 clones, nearly 90% of them singletons. This sample comprised CD4+ or CD8+ T cells sorted from blood, obtained in a trial of the OX40 agonist ivuxolimab. The TCR was taken from an adult with an advanced solid tumor such as melanoma, head and neck, liver or kidney cancer. The genes are TRBV30 and TRBJ1-1; tentatively, D is TRBD1 (5 bases). The CDR3 spells CAWGGVGTEAFF. The CDR3 DNA sequence: TGTGCCTGGGGGGGAGTGGGCACTGAAGCTTTCTTT.